A single sample is the source of the 10 T cell receptor beta chains below, sequenced in a study of T cells in Graves' hyperthyroidism and ophthalmopathy. Regions amplified from RNA transcripts were the TCR beta CDR3 regions. A set of HTBI primers served as the primers for a first-round RT-PCR of the TCR CDR3. TCRdb recomputed calls from the multiplex PCR reads with MiXCR, one row per CDR3 protein. The data show hundreds of thousands of distinct CDR3 sequences, about an eighth seen once. The sample was blood. Receptor source: a woman in her thirties or forties with Graves' ophthalmopathy.

Many counts were recorded for this clonotype. The chain uses TRBV2 and TRBJ1-3; the D is unclear. CDR3 length: 15 residues. V was trimmed by 6 bases and J by 0 bases, leaving 12 bases between them. Looked up from germline, CDR1 is SNHLY and CDR2 is FYNNEI. The DNA for the CDR3 is TGTGCCAGCAGAGACCAAGGACGCTCTGGAAACACCATATATTTT. Translated: CASRDQGRSGNTIYF.

This clonotype has ten or more counts. This chain joins TRBV12-5 and TRBJ2-4; 10 nucleotides align to TRBD1. The CDR3 is 13 residues long. Losses at the gene ends were 6 bases for V and 8 bases for J; bases not matched to a gene: 4. Germline V lookup: CDR1 LGHNT, CDR2 FRNRAP. The CDR3 nucleotides read TGTGCTAGTGGCACCGGGACAGGGGACATTCAGTACTTC. Protein: CASGTGTGDIQYF.

This clonotype showed up just a few times. The V call is TRBV7-8, the J call TRBJ2-7; D call uncertain. Looked up from germline, CDR1 is SGHVS and CDR2 is FQNEAQ. The CDR3 contains 14 residues. Trimming stripped 2 bases from V and 2 bases from J, with 10 bases between. The CDR3 loop is CASSLIGDTYEQYF. CDR3 nucleotide sequence: TGTGCCAGCAGCTTAATTGGGGATACCTACGAGCAGTACTTC.

The CDR3 sequence: CASSWREGRDSPLHF. CDR3 DNA: TGTGCCAGTAGCTGGCGGGAGGGGAGGGATTCACCCCTCCACTTT. The chain carries TRBV19 and TRBJ1-6, with D possibly TRBD1 on 5 matching bases. The CDR3 loop spans 15 amino acids. The V end was cut by 6 bases, the J end by 8 bases, with 17 bases between. The V gene's germline CDR1 is LNHDA and CDR2 SQIVND (reference sequence).

At least ten counts were recorded for this clonotype. The chain recombines TRBV29-1 with TRBJ1-1; a weak D match, TRBD1 (5 bases). This CDR3 region has 13 residues. Trimming removed 4 bases at V and 5 bases at J, with 14 bases between. Germline values: CDR1 SQVTM, CDR2 ANQGSEA. The CDR3 sequence: CSVGEGLRTEAFF. CDR3 nucleotide sequence: TGCAGCGTTGGTGAGGGGCTTCGTACTGAAGCTTTCTTT.

This clonotype has more than one count but fewer than ten. J is TRBJ2-5 and V is TRBV12-3 or TRBV12-4; D is possibly TRBD2 (6 bases). V dropped 5 bases and J dropped 14 bases, with 18 bases sitting between them. CDR3 length equals 12 residues. The CDR3 protein is CASSTLPGLSYF. CDR3 nucleotide sequence: TGTGCCAGCAGTACCCTTCCGGGACTTAGCTACTTC.

This clonotype was picked up many times. This rearrangement joins TRBV28 to TRBJ2-5, with 7 positions matching TRBD1. J was trimmed by 4 bases and V by 7 bases; bases with no gene match: 9. The CDR3 is 14 residues long. The germline V gene encodes CDR1 MDHEN and CDR2 SYDVKM. The CDR3 loop is CASTPGHRGETQYF. CDR3 bases: TGTGCCAGCACCCCGGGTCACAGGGGAGAGACCCAGTACTTC.

This clonotype was observed a handful of times. The chain couples TRBV20-1 to TRBJ1-6; D is possibly TRBD1 (5 bases). V was trimmed by 6 bases and J by 7 bases, leaving 16 bases between them. Looked up from germline, CDR1 is DFQATT and CDR2 is SNEGSKA (reference sequence). The CDR3 runs 14 residues. The CDR3 bases are TGCAGTGCGCCCCTCCTTTCAGGGAATTCACCCCTCCACTTT. It is translated as CSAPLLSGNSPLHF.

This clonotype occurred many times. This chain uses TRBV6-5 with TRBJ2-4, with a possible D match to TRBD1 (5 bases). The CDR3 covers 15 residues. Germline CDR1 and CDR2: MNHEY and SVGAGI. Trimming shortened V by 2 bases and J by 8 bases, and 16 bases separated the two germline ends. CDR3 DNA: TGTGCCAGCAGTTACCAGGGTCTTCTCGGCGACATTCAGTACTTC. Its translation: CASSYQGLLGDIQYF.

This clonotype was seen more than once but under ten times. The gene calls are TRBV19 and TRBJ2-7; D unresolved. V lost 9 bases to trimming and J lost 2 bases, with 14 bases between them. From germline, CDR1 is LNHDA and CDR2 SQIVND (reference sequence). The CDR3 runs to 13 residues. CDR3 in amino acids: CASQDLRTYEQYF. The CDR3, as DNA: TGTGCCAGCCAGGATTTGAGGACCTACGAGCAGTACTTC.